What follows are 11 T cell receptor beta chains derived from one specimen sequenced in a study of OX40 agonist ivuxolimab in advanced cancers. The data were produced by immunoSEQ multiplex PCR, yet TCRdb's version contains in-frame clones alone and is incomplete. Of about 36,000 clones in the sample, around three quarters were seen once. This specimen was CD4+ or CD8+ T cells sorted from blood, taken in a trial of the OX40 agonist ivuxolimab. Source of these receptors: an adult with an advanced solid tumor such as melanoma, head and neck, liver or kidney cancer.

This clone came up once. The chain couples TRBV5-1 to TRBJ2-3, with 14 bases lining up with TRBD2. CDR1 and CDR2 (germline): SGHRS, YFSETQ. J lost 5 bases, V lost 1 base, and 9 bases had no gene match. The CDR3 spans 18 residues. The CDR3 spells CASSLRLAGGPLLDTQYF. In DNA, the CDR3 is TGCGCCAGCAGCTTGCGACTAGCGGGGGGGCCTTTACTAGATACGCAGTATTTT.

This sequence joins TRBV2 and TRBJ1-2; no definite D call. Trimming left V 1 base short and J 3 bases short, with 0 bases between. The germline gives CDR1 SNHLY, CDR2 FYNNEI. This CDR3 comprises 11 residues. CDR3 amino acids: CASSEDYGYTF. In DNA form, the CDR3 reads TGTGCCAGCAGTGAAGACTATGGCTACACCTTC.

The rearrangement joins TRBV2 to TRBJ1-2; D call uncertain. CDR1 and CDR2 from the germline V gene are SNHLY and FYNNEI. CDR3 length equals 12 residues. V dropped 5 bases and J dropped 5 bases, with 9 bases sitting between them. The CDR3 bases are TGTGCCAGCAGTTTGATGATATATGGCTACACCTTC. This sequence encodes CASSLMIYGYTF. The full variable domain, its missing parts supplied by reference TRBV2 and TRBJ1-2, is EPEVTQTPSHQVTQMGQEVILRCVPISNHLYFYWYRQILGQKVEFLVSFYNNEISEKSEIFDDQFSVERPDGSNFTLKIRSTKLEDSAMYFCASSLMIYGYTFGSGTRLTVV.

The genes are TRBV27 and TRBJ2-7, with a weak D call TRBD1 (6 bases). The CDR3 loop spans 15 amino acids. The germline V gene encodes CDR1 MNHEY and CDR2 SMNVEV (reference sequence). The V and J ends lost 4 bases and 4 bases respectively, with 17 bases between them. CDR3 in DNA: TGTGCCAGCAGTTGGACCCTACAGGGATCGTACGAGCAGTACTTC. Encoded protein: CASSWTLQGSYEQYF.

The chain has TRBV7-9 and TRBJ1-1, with no clear D. This CDR3 contains 12 residues. The germline V and J ends were trimmed by 1 base and 6 bases, with 6 bases remaining between them. CDR1 is SEHNR, CDR2 FQNEAQ, per germline (reference sequence). The CDR3 DNA sequence: TGTGCCAGCAGCTTAGTTGGGTCTGAAGCTTTCTTT. This encodes CASSLVGSEAFF. Together with reference TRBV7-9 and TRBJ1-1, the CDR3 gives the full variable domain: DTGVSQNPRHKITKRGQNVTFRCDPISEHNRLYWYRQTLGQGPEFLTYFQNEAQLEKSRLLSDRFSAERPKGSFSTLEIQRTEQGDSAMYLCASSLVGSEAFFGQGTRLTVV.

J is TRBJ1-5 and V is TRBV6-6; the D gene is possibly TRBD1 (5 bases). V lost 4 bases to trimming and J lost 2 bases, with 6 bases between them. Looked up from germline, CDR1 is MNHNY and CDR2 is SVGAGI (reference sequence). The CDR3 is made up of 13 amino acids. The CDR3 loop is CASSWGGNQPQHF. In nucleotides, the CDR3 is TGTGCCAGCAGTTGGGGGGGCAATCAGCCCCAGCATTTT.

This clone was seen a handful of times. The V call is TRBV9, the J call TRBJ1-5; D perhaps matches TRBD1 (5 bases). Trimming cost V 0 bases and J 6 bases, with 7 bases left between them. The CDR3 has 13 residues. Germline loops: CDR1 SGDLS, CDR2 YYNGEE. The CDR3 loop is CASSVEGTQPQHF. CDR3 DNA: TGTGCCAGCAGCGTAGAGGGGACTCAGCCCCAGCATTTT.

V gene TRBV1 combines with J gene TRBJ2-7. TRBV1 is recorded as a pseudogene. CDR3 length: 15 residues. In nucleotides, the CDR3 is TGCACCAGCAGCCGTAGTAGTGGAAGCTCCTACGAGCAGTACGTC. Its protein product is CTSSRSSGSSYEQYV.

A note on this clone: The junction departs from the called germline gene at one end, perhaps through a read error. This chain links TRBV6-6 with TRBJ2-7, with D unresolved. This CDR3 is 14 amino acids long. Germline V CDR1 and CDR2: MNHNY, SVGAGI (reference sequence). CDR3 sequence (DNA): TGTGCCAGCAGTTACCCTGCGACCTCCGACGAGCAGTACTTC. Its protein is CASSYPATSDEQYF.

The J gene is TRBJ1-2, the V gene TRBV5-6; D unresolved. Germline CDR1 and CDR2: SGHDT and YYEEEE. There are 14 residues in the CDR3. The V end was cut by 0 bases, the J end by 2 bases, with 8 bases between. The CDR3 DNA follows: TGTGCCAGCAGCTTGGGTCAGCTCAACTATGGCTACACCTTC. Translated: CASSLGQLNYGYTF.

This chain uses TRBV9 with TRBJ1-5, with D unresolved. The CDR3 has 14 residues. V was pared by 0 bases and J by 4 bases, with 8 bases between. Germline V gene lookup returns CDR1 SGDLS and CDR2 YYNGEE. In DNA form, the CDR3 reads TGTGCCAGCAGCGTAGACGGCAGTAATCAGCCCCAGCATTTT. It specifies CASSVDGSNQPQHF.